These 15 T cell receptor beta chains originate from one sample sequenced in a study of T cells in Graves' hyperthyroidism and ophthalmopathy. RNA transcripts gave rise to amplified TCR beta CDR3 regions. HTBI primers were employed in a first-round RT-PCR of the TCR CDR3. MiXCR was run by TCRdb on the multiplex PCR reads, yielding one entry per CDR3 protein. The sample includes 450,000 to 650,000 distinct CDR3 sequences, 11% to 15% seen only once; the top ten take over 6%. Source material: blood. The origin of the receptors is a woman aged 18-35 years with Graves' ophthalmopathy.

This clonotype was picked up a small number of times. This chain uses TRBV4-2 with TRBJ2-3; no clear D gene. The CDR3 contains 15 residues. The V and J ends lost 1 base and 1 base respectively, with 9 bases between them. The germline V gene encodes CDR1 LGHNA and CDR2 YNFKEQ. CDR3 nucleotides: TGTGCCAGCAGCCAAGGGGCGCTAGGCACAGATACGCAGTATTTT. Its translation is CASSQGALGTDTQYF.

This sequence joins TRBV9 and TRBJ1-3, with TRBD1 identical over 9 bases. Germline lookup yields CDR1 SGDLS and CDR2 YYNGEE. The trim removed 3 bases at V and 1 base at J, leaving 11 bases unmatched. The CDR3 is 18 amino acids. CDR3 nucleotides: TGTGCCAGCAGCGACCCGGGACAGGGCGGTTTATCTGGAAACACCATATATTTT. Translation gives CASSDPGQGGLSGNTIYF.

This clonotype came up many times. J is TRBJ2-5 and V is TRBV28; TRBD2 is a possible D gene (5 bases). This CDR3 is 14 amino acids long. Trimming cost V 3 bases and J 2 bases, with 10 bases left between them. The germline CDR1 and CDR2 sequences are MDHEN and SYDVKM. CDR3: CASSFPAEQETQYF. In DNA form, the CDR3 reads TGTGCCAGCAGTTTCCCAGCGGAGCAAGAGACCCAGTACTTC.

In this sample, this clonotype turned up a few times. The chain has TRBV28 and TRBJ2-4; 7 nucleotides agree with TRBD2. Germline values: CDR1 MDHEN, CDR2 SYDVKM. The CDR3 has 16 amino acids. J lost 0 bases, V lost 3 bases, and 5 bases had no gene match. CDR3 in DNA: TGTGCCAGCAGTTTTCCAGCGGGGCTAGCCAAAAACATTCAGTACTTC. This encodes CASSFPAGLAKNIQYF.

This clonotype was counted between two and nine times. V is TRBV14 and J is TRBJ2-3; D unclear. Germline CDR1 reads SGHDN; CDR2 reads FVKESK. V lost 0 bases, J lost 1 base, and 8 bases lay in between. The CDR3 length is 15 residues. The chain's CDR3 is CASSQEGFRTDTQYF. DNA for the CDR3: TGTGCCAGCAGCCAAGAGGGTTTCCGCACAGATACGCAGTATTTT. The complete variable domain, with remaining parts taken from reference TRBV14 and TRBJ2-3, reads EAGVTQFPSHSVIEKGQTVTLRCDPISGHDNLYWYRRVMGKEIKFLLHFVKESKQDESGMPNNRFLAERTGGTYSTLKVQPAELEDSGVYFCASSQEGFRTDTQYFGPGTRLTVL.

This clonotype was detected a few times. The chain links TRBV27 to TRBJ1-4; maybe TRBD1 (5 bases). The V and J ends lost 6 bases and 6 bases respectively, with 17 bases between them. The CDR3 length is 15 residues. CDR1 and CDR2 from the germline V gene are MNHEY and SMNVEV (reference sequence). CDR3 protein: CASRDLGGVDEKLFF. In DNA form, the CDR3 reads TGTGCCAGCAGAGATCTTGGGGGGGTAGATGAAAAACTGTTTTTT.

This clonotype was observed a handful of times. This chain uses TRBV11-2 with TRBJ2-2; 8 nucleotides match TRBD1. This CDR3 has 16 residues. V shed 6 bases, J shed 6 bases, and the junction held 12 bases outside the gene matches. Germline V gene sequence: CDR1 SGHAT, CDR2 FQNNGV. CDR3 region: CASSGFRGQFPGELFF. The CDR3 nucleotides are TGTGCCAGCAGTGGGTTCAGGGGGCAGTTTCCCGGGGAGCTGTTTTTT.

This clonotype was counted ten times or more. The CDR3 DNA sequence: TGTGCCAGCAGTGACCAGGGGGCAGGCAATCAGCCCCAGCATTTT. Translation: CASSDQGAGNQPQHF. This chain links TRBV28 with TRBJ1-5; TRBD1 agrees at 8 bases. The germline gives CDR1 MDHEN, CDR2 SYDVKM. Unmatched junction bases numbered 5, after V lost 5 bases and J lost 2 bases. The CDR3 length is 15 residues.

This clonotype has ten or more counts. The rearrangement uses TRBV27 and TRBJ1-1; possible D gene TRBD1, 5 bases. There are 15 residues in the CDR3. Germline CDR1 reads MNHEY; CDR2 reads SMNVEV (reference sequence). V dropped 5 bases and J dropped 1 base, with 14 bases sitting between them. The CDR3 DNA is TGTGCCAGCAGTATACGGTCGGGGGGGAACACTGAAGCTTTCTTT. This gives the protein CASSIRSGGNTEAFF.

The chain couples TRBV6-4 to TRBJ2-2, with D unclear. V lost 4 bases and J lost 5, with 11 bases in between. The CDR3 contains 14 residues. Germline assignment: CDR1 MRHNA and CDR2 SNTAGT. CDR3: CASSAPTQTGELFF. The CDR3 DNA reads TGTGCCAGCAGTGCCCCCACCCAGACCGGGGAGCTGTTTTTT.

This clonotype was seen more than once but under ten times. Written as DNA, the CDR3 is TGTGCCATCAGTCGACAGGGGGTTAACACCGGGGAGCTGTTTTTT. This sequence encodes CAISRQGVNTGELFF. The chain employs TRBV10-3 and TRBJ2-2; 9 positions agree with TRBD1. The CDR3 is 15 amino acids. Trimming cost V 5 bases and J 2 bases; bases outside gene matches: 3. From germline, CDR1 is ENHRY and CDR2 SYGVKD.

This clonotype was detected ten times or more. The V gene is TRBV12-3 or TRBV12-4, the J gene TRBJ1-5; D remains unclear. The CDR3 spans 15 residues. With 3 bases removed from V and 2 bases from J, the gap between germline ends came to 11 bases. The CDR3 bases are TGTGCCAGCAGTTTGGAGGGCAGTGGCAATCAGCCCCAGCATTTT. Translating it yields CASSLEGSGNQPQHF.

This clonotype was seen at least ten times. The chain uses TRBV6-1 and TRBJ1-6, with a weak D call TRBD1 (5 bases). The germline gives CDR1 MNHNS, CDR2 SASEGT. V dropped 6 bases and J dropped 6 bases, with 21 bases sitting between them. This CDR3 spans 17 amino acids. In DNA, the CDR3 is TGTGCCAGCAGAAGGTTCGGGGGACTCGGGCCTAATTCACCCCTCCACTTT. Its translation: CASRRFGGLGPNSPLHF.

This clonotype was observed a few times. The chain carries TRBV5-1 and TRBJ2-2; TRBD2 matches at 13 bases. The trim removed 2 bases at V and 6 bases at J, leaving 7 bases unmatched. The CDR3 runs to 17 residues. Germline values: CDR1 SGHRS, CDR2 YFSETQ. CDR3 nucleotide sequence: TGCGCCAGCAGCTTACCCGGACTAGCGGGGGTGGCCGGGGAGCTGTTTTTT. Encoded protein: CASSLPGLAGVAGELFF. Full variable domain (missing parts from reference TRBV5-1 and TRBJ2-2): KAGVTQTPRYLIKTRGQQVTLSCSPISGHRSVSWYQQTPGQGLQFLFEYFSETQRNKGNFPGRFSGRQFSNSRSEMNVSTLELGDSALYLCASSLPGLAGVAGELFFGEGSRLTVL.

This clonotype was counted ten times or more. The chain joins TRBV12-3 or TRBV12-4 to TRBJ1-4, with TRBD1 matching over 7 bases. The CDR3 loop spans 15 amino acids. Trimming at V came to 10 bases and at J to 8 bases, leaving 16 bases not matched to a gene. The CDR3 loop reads CATTPSTGAGEKLFF. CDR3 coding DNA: TGTGCCACCACCCCCTCAACAGGGGCTGGGGAAAAACTGTTTTTT.